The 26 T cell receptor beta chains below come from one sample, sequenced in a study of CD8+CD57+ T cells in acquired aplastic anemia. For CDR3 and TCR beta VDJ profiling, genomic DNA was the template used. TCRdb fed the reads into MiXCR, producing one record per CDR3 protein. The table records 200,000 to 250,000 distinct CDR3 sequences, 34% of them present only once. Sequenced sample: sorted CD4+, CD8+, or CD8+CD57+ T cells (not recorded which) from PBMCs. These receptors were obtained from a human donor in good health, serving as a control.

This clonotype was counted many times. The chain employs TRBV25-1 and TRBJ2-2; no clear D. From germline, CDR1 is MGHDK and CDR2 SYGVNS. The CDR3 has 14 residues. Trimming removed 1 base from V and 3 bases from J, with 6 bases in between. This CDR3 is CASSESVDTGELFF. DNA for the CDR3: TGTGCCAGCAGTGAATCGGTAGACACCGGGGAGCTGTTTTTT.

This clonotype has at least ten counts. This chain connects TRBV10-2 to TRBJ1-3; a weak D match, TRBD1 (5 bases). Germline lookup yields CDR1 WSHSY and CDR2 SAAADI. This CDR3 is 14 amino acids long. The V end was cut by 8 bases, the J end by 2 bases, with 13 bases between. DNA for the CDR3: TGCGCCAGCGTTGGGGGAAGCGCTGGAAACACCATATATTTT. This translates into CASVGGSAGNTIYF.

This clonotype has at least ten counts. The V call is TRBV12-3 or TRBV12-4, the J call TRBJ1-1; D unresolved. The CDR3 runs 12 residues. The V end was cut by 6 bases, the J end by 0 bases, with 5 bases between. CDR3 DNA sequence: TGTGCCAGCAGAAGATTGAACACTGAAGCTTTCTTT. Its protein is CASRRLNTEAFF.

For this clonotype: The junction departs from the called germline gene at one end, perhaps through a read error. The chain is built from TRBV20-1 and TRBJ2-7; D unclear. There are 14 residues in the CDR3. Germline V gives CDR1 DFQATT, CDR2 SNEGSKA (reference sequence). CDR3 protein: CSAGDLRVGHEQYF. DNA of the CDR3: TGCAGTGCTGGAGATCTCCGGGTCGGCCACGAGCAGTACTTC.

The CDR3: CAWSVGQGLSTEAFF. CDR3 DNA sequence: TGTGCCTGGAGTGTGGGACAGGGCCTGAGCACTGAAGCTTTCTTT. V gene TRBV30 combines with J gene TRBJ1-1; TRBD1 matches at 9 bases. Germline CDR1 and CDR2: GTSNPN and SVGIG (reference sequence). The CDR3 consists of 15 residues. With V trimmed by 0 bases and J by 4 bases, 6 bases remained unmatched.

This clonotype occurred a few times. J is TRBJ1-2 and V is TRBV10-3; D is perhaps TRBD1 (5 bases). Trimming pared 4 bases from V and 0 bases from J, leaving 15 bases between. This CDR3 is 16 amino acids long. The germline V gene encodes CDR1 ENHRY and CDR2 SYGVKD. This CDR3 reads CAISAARARSNYGYTF. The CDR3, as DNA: TGTGCCATCAGTGCAGCCAGGGCCCGATCTAACTATGGCTACACCTTC.

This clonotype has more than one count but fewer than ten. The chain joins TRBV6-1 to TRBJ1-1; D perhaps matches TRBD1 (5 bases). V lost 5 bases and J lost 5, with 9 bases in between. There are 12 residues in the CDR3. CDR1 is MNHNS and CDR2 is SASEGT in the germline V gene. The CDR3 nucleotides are TGTGCCAGCAGTCGGACATCTACTGAAGCTTTCTTT. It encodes CASSRTSTEAFF.

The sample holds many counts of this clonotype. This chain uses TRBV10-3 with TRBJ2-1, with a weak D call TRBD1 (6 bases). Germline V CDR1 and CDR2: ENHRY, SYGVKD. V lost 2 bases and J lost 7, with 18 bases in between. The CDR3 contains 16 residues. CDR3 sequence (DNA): TGTGCCATCAGTGAGGGGGAACAGGGCGGATGGAATGAGCAGTTCTTC. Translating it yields CAISEGEQGGWNEQFF.

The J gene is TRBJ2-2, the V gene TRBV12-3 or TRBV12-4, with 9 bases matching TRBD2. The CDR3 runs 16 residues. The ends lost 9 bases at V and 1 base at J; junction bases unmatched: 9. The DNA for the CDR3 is TGTGCCAGTAGTCGACAGACTAGCGGGAACACCGGGGAGCTGTTTTTT. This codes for CASSRQTSGNTGELFF.

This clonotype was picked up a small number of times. CDR3 DNA: TGCGCCAGCAGCTTATGGGGAACAGATACGCAGTATTTT. Residues: CASSLWGTDTQYF. The chain employs TRBV5-1 and TRBJ2-3; D is unclear. The CDR3 runs to 13 residues. Germline-derived CDR1 and CDR2 are SGHRS and YFSETQ. Trimming removed 2 bases from V and 3 bases from J, with 7 bases in between.

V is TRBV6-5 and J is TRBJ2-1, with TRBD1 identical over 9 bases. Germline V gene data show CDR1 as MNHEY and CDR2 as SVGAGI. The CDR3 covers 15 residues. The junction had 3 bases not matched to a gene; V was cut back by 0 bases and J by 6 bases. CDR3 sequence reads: CASSYSDRGFNEQFF. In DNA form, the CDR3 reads TGTGCCAGCAGTTACTCGGACAGGGGATTCAATGAGCAGTTCTTC.

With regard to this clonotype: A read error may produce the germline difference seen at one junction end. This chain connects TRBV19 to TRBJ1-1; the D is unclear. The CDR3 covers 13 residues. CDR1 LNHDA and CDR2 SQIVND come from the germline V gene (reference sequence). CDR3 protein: CASSMTGSTEAFF. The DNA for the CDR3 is TGTGCCAGTAGTATGACGGGGAGCACTGAGGCTTTCTTT.

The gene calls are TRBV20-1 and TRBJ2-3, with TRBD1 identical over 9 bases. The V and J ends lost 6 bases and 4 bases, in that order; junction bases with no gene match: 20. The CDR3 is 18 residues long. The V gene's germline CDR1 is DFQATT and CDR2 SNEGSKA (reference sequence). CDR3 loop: CSALIYSARDRESDTQYF. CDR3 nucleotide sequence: TGCAGTGCCCTGATTTATAGTGCAAGGGACAGGGAATCAGATACGCAGTATTTT.

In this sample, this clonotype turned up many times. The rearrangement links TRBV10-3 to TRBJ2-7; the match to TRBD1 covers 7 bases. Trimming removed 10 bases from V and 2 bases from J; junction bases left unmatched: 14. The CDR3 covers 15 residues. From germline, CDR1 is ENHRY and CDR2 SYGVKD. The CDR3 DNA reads TGTGCCAGCGGACCCACGGGGACAGTCACCTACGAGCAGTACTTC. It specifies CASGPTGTVTYEQYF.

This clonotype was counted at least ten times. CDR3 sequence: CASGRGTSYEQYF. CDR3 in DNA: TGTGCCAGCGGAAGAGGGACCTCCTACGAGCAGTACTTC. The chain recombines TRBV27 with TRBJ2-7; either TRBD1 or TRBD2 may fit D (5 bases each). V shed 8 bases and J shed 0 bases, with 11 bases lying between them. The CDR3 has 13 residues. In germline, CDR1 is MNHEY, CDR2 SMNVEV (reference sequence).

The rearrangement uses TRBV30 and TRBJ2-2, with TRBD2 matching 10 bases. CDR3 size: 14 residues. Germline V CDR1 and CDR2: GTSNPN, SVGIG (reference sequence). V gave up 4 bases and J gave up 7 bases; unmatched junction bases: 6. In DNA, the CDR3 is TGTGCCTGGACTAGCGGGAGTGATATCGGGGAGCTGTTTTTT. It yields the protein CAWTSGSDIGELFF.

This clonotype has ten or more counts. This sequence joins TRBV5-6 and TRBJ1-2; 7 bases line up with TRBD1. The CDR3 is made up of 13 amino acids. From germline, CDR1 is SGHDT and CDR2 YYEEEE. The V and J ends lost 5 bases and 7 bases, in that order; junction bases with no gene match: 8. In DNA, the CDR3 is TGTGCCAGCAGGGGGTACGACAGGGTTGGCTACACCTTC. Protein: CASRGYDRVGYTF.

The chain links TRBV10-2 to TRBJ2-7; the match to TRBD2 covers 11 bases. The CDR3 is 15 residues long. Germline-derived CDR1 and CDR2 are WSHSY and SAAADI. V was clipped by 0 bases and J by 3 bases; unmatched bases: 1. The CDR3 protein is CASSESLAGGYEQYF. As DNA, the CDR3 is TGCGCCAGCAGTGAGTCTCTAGCGGGGGGCTACGAGCAGTACTTC.

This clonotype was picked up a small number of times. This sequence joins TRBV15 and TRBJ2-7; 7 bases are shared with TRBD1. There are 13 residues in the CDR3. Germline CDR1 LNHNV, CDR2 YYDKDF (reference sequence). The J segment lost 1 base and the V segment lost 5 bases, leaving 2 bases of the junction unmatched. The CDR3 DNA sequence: TGTGCCACCAGCCGACAGGGATCCTACGAGCAGTACTTC. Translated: CATSRQGSYEQYF.

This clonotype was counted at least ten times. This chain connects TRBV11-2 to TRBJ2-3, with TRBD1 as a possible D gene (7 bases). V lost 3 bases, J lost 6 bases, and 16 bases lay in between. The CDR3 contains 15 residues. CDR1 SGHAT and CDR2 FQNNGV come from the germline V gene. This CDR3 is CASSFRGDWSDTQYF. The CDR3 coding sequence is TGTGCCAGCAGCTTCAGGGGGGACTGGAGCGATACGCAGTATTTT. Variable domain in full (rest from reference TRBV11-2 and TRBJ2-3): EAGVAQSPRYKIIEKRQSVAFWCNPISGHATLYWYQQILGQGPKLLIQFQNNGVVDDSQLPKDRFSAERLKGVDSTLKIQPAKLEDSAVYLCASSFRGDWSDTQYFGPGTRLTVL.

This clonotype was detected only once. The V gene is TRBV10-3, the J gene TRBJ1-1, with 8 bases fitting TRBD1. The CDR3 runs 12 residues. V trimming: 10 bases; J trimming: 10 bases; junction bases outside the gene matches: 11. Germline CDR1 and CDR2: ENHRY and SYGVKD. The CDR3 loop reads CATIAPGQVAFF. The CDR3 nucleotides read TGTGCCACCATCGCACCGGGACAGGTAGCTTTCTTT.

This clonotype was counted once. CDR3 nucleotides: TGCAGTGCTAGAGGTGGCTATCTGGGCGGCGCTGAAGCTTTCTTT. Its protein is CSARGGYLGGAEAFF. The chain combines TRBV20-1 with TRBJ1-1, with D uncertain. There are 15 residues in the CDR3. From germline, CDR1 is DFQATT and CDR2 SNEGSKA (reference sequence). Between the trimmed V and J ends, which lost 1 base and 6 bases, there was a span of 18 bases.

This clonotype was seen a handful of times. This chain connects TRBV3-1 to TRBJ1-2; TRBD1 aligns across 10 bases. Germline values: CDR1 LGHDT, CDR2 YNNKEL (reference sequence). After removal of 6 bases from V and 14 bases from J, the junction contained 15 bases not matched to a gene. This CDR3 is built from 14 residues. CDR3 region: CASSPRIGQGGFTF. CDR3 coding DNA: TGTGCCAGCAGTCCCAGAATCGGACAGGGGGGGTTTACCTTC.

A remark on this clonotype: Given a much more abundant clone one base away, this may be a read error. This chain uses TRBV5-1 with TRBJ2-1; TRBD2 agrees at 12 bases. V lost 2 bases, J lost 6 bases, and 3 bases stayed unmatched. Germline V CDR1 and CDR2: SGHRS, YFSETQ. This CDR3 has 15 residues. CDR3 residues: CASSFVLAGGNEQFF. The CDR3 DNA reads TGCGCCAGCAGCTTTGTACTAGCGGGGGGCAATGAGCAGTTCTTC.

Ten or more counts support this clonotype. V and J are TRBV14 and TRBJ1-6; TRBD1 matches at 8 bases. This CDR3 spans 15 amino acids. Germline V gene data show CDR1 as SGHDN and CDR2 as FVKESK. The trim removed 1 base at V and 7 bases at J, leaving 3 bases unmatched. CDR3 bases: TGTGCCAGCAGCCAAGTCGCAGGGGGCAATTCACCCCTCCACTTT. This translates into CASSQVAGGNSPLHF. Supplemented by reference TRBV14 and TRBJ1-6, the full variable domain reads EAGVTQFPSHSVIEKGQTVTLRCDPISGHDNLYWYRRVMGKEIKFLLHFVKESKQDESGMPNNRFLAERTGGTYSTLKVQPAELEDSGVYFCASSQVAGGNSPLHFGNGTRLTVT.

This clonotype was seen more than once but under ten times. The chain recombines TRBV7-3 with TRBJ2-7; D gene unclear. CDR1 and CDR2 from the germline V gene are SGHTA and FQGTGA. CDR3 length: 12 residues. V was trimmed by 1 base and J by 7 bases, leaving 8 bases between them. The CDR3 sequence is CASSLRAGEQYF. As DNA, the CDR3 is TGTGCCAGCAGCTTAAGGGCTGGGGAGCAGTACTTC.